The 9 T cell receptor beta chains presented below share a single source sample, sequenced in a study of T cell responses to AZD1222 COVID-19 vaccine. Sequenced by immunoSEQ multiplex PCR; TCRdb stores in-frame clones only, minus some. The data contain approximately 67,000 clones, about 85% of them singletons. Source: peripheral blood, taken on day 0 of AZD1222 vaccination. All receptors come from an adult in good health.

The CDR3 nucleotides are TGTGCCAGTAGTATTAAGGGCGGAAACCTTGGGAACTATGGCTACACCTTC. Encoded protein: CASSIKGGNLGNYGYTF. The rearrangement joins TRBV19 to TRBJ1-2, with D uncertain. Trimming removed 3 bases at V and 2 bases at J, with 19 bases between. Looked up from germline, CDR1 is LNHDA and CDR2 is SQIVND (reference sequence). This CDR3 comprises 17 residues. The full variable domain, its missing parts supplied by reference TRBV19 and TRBJ1-2, is DGGITQSPKYLFRKEGQNVTLSCEQNLNHDAMYWYRQDPGQGLRLIYYSQIVNDFQKGDIAEGYSVSREKKESFPLTVTSAQKNPTAFYLCASSIKGGNLGNYGYTFGSGTRLTVV.

The rearrangement joins TRBV10-3 to TRBJ1-1; maybe TRBD1 (6 bases). Germline assignment: CDR1 ENHRY and CDR2 SYGVKD. Trimming cost V 6 bases and J 5 bases, with 25 bases left between them. This CDR3 comprises 17 residues. The chain's CDR3 is CAISVDSSRGRGTEAFF. In DNA form, the CDR3 reads TGTGCCATCAGCGTCGACTCTTCCAGGGGTAGGGGGACTGAAGCTTTCTTT.

The rearrangement links TRBV28 to TRBJ2-7, with 10 bases that match TRBD1. Trimming removed 7 bases from V and 5 bases from J; junction bases left unmatched: 8. Germline V gives CDR1 MDHEN, CDR2 SYDVKM. The CDR3 has 14 amino acids. CDR3 coding DNA: TGTGCCAGCACCGAGGGACAGGGGAGGCACGAGCAGTACTTC. Translated: CASTEGQGRHEQYF.

This clone was detected once. V usage is TRBV11-2 and J usage is TRBJ1-2; TRBD1 might be the D (5 bases). Trimming took off 3 bases at V and 8 bases at J, with 13 bases between the two ends. The CDR3 is 13 residues long. Germline V gives CDR1 SGHAT, CDR2 FQNNGV. The CDR3 reads CASSFGQGSGYTF. The CDR3 DNA reads TGTGCCAGCAGCTTTGGGCAGGGTAGCGGCTACACCTTC. Together with reference TRBV11-2 and TRBJ1-2, the CDR3 gives the full variable domain: EAGVAQSPRYKIIEKRQSVAFWCNPISGHATLYWYQQILGQGPKLLIQFQNNGVVDDSQLPKDRFSAERLKGVDSTLKIQPAKLEDSAVYLCASSFGQGSGYTFGSGTRLTVV.

This clone was observed a few times. V and J are TRBV12-3 or TRBV12-4 and TRBJ1-6; D might be TRBD1 (6 bases). Trimming shortened V by 2 bases and J by 14 bases, and 13 bases separated the two germline ends. The CDR3 extends over 13 amino acids. The CDR3 loop reads CASSLSGEFTLHF. The CDR3 region has the DNA TGTGCCAGCAGTTTATCAGGGGAGTTCACCCTCCACTTT.

This clone ranks as medium-sized. The V and J genes are TRBV21-1 and TRBJ2-1; the table assigns TRBD2, which was not confirmed against the DNA. TRBV21-1 is shown as a pseudogene. The CDR3 loop spans 19 amino acids. CDR3 DNA: TGTGCCAGCAGCAAAGCTATGCTAGCGGGAGGGAGCTCCTACAATGAGCAGTTCTTC. Amino acid sequence: CASSKAMLAGGSSYNEQFF.

Here the CDR3 DNA reads TGTGCCAGCAGTTTACCCCTTAGCGGGAGGGTGTCGCAGTATTTT. It yields the protein CASSLPLSGRVSQYF. The genes are TRBV28 and TRBJ2-3, with 11 nucleotides matching TRBD2. CDR3 length: 15 amino acids. The trim removed 2 bases at V and 10 bases at J, leaving 8 bases unmatched. Germline CDR1 reads MDHEN; CDR2 reads SYDVKM.

CDR3 sequence: CAWSVQGGQPQHF. DNA of the CDR3: TGTGCCTGGAGTGTACAGGGAGGTCAGCCCCAGCATTTT. The rearrangement links TRBV30 to TRBJ1-5, with D possibly TRBD1 on 6 matching bases. With 0 bases removed from V and 6 bases from J, the gap between germline ends came to 9 bases. The length of the CDR3 is 13 residues. The germline V gene has CDR1 GTSNPN and CDR2 SVGIG (reference sequence).

The chain is built from TRBV4-3 and TRBJ1-1; TRBD1 matches 8 bases. This CDR3 contains 13 residues. V lost 5 bases to trimming and J lost 8 bases; unmatched junction nucleotides: 7. Germline lookup yields CDR1 LGHNA and CDR2 YSLEER. This chain's CDR3 is CASSNQGAREAFF. The CDR3 nucleotides read TGCGCCAGCAGCAACCAGGGGGCGAGGGAAGCTTTCTTT.